These T cell receptor beta chains were read from a single sample in a study of metastatic and nonmetastatic thyroid tumors. TCRdb re-called the PCR reads through MiXCR. The sample yields tens of thousands of clones, 25% to 30% seen once. Sequencing was carried out using blood. The receptor set was obtained from a female donor with papillary thyroid cancer or a benign thyroid nodule (not recorded which). Some clones in this sample may be carry-over from other donors' samples. The CDR3 runs from the conserved cysteine through the conserved F or W. The D gene is left open where the match is weak. Clone size, where shown, is once, few, many, or a class for clones that have expanded.

- - TRBJ1-3 TRBV2 TGTGCCAGCAGTCGGTGGACCGTCTCTGGAAACACCATATATTTT CASSRWTVSGNTIYF
many TRBD1 TRBJ1-3 TRBV5-1 TGCGCCAGCAGACCGGGACAGGGATTCATCTCTGGAAACACCATATATTTT CASRPGQGFISGNTIYF
few TRBD1 TRBJ1-5 TRBV6-2/TRBV6-3 TGTGCCAGCAGTTACTCAGGGACAGGGAATCAGCCCCAGCATTTT CASSYSGTGNQPQHF
- - TRBJ2-3 TRBV6-1 TGTGCCAGCAGTGACCTCGACAGGCGGGGGACAGATACGCAGTATTTT CASSDLDRRGTDTQYF
- - TRBJ1-2 TRBV3-1 TGTGCCAGCAGCCTTTCCAGGGGTAACTATGGCTACACCTTC CASSLSRGNYGYTF
many - TRBJ1-6 TRBV11-2 TGTGCCAGCAGCACAAACAAGGGATCACCCCTCCACTTT CASSTNKGSPLHF
many - TRBJ1-5 TRBV7-7 TGTGCCAGCAGCACAGTAGCCGGGACGGCCACCGAGAACTATCAGCCCCAGCATTTT CASSTVAGTATENYQPQHF
many - TRBJ1-1 TRBV3-1 TGTGCCAGCAGCCGAGGGGGATTCACTGAAGCTTTCTTT CASSRGGFTEAFF
- - TRBJ2-1 TRBV11-2 TGTGCCAGCAGCAGGTGGGGGGTTAACAATGAGCAGTTCTTC CASSRWGVNNEQFF
- TRBD1 TRBJ2-7 TRBV20-1 TGCAGTGTACCGGGACAGAGCTCCTACGAGCAGTACTTC CSVPGQSSYEQYF
many - TRBJ1-5 TRBV11-2 TGTGCCAGCAGCTTAGGGTGGGGTCAGCCCCAGCATTTT CASSLGWGQPQHF
many - TRBJ2-2 TRBV2 TGTGCCAGCCGCCCGGGGGCGAACACCGGGGAGCTGTTTTTT CASRPGANTGELFF
- - TRBJ1-5 TRBV19 - CASSVARGNQPKHF
many - TRBJ1-6 TRBV4-1 TGCGCCAGCAGCCAAGATCTGGACAGTCCTCATTCACCCCTCCACTTT CASSQDLDSPHSPLHF
many - TRBJ2-7 TRBV4-1 TGCGCCAGCAGGGGGACCCAAGGGGAGCAGTACTTC CASRGTQGEQYF
many - TRBJ2-5 TRBV4-2 TGTGCCAGCAGCCAAGAAATTGGGGACCCTCGGGAGACCCAGTACTTC CASSQEIGDPRETQYF